What follows are 2 T cell receptor beta chains derived from one specimen sequenced in a study of T-cell memory formation after mild COVID-19. TCRdb re-called the 5' RACE reads through MiXCR, storing one row per CDR3 protein. The repertoire holds 210,000 or so distinct CDR3 sequences, roughly a tenth seen once, with approximately 3% in the top ten. The sample was PBMCs or a T cell subset sorted from them (not recorded which). These receptors all come from a young man who had mild COVID-19 (a few samples of this study predate the infection). Cell type and time point are not known.

The chain couples TRBV5-1 to TRBJ2-1; perhaps D is TRBD1 or TRBD2 (6 bases each). Germline CDR1 SGHRS, CDR2 YFSETQ. V was cut by 6 bases and J by 10 bases, with 23 bases left in between. The CDR3 extends over 15 amino acids. CDR3 residues: CASTNSGRGWGEQFF. The CDR3 DNA follows: TGCGCCAGCACGAATAGCGGCAGGGGATGGGGGGAGCAGTTCTTC.

The V gene is TRBV5-1, the J gene TRBJ2-1; TRBD2 aligns across 8 bases. Germline CDR1 reads SGHRS; CDR2 reads YFSETQ. V lost 0 bases and J lost 4; bases outside the gene matches: 9. This CDR3 is built from 17 residues. CDR3 sequence reads: CASSLGETSVGYNEQFF. CDR3 bases: TGCGCCAGCAGCTTGGGGGAGACTAGCGTGGGGTACAATGAGCAGTTCTTC.